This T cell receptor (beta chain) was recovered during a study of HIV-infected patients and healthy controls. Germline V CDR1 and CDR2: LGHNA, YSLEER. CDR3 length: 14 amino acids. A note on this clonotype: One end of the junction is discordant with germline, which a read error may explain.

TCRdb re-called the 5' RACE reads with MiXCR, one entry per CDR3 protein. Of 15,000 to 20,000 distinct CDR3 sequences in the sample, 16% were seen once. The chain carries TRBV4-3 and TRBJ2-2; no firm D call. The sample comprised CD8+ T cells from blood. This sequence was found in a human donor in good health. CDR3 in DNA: TGCGCCAGCAGGCAAGCCGGGAACACCGGGGAGCTGTTTTTT. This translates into CASRQAGNTGELFF.